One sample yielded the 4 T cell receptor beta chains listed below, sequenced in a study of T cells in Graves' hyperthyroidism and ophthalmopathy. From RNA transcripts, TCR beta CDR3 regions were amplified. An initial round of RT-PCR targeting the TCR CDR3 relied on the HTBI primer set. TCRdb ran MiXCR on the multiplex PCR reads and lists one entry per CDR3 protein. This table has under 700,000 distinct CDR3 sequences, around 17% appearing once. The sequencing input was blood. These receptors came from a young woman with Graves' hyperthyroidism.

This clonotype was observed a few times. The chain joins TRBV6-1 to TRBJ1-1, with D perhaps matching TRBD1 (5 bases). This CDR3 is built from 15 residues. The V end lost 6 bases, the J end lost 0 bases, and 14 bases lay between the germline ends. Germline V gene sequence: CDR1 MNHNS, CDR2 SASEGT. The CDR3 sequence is CASRETGTLNTEAFF. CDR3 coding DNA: TGTGCCAGCAGGGAAACCGGGACGTTGAACACTGAAGCTTTCTTT.

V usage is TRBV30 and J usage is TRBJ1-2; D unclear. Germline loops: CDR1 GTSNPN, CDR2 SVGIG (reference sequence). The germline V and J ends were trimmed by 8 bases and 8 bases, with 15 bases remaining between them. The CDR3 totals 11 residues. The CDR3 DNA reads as TGTGCCGGGCGTCGAGGGCGAGGCTACACCTTC. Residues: CAGRRGRGYTF.

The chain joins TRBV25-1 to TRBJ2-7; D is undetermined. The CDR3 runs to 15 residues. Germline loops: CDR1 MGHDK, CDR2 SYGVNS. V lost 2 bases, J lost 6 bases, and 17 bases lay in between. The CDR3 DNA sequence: TGTGCCAGCAGTGAAGATTCTATGGTCCCCTCCGAGCAGTACTTC. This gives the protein CASSEDSMVPSEQYF.

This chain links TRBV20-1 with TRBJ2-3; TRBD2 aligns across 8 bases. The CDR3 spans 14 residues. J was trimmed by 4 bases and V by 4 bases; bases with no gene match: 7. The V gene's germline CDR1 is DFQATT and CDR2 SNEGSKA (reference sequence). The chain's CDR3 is CSAILSGNADTQYF. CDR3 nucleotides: TGCAGTGCTATACTTAGCGGGAACGCAGATACGCAGTATTTT.